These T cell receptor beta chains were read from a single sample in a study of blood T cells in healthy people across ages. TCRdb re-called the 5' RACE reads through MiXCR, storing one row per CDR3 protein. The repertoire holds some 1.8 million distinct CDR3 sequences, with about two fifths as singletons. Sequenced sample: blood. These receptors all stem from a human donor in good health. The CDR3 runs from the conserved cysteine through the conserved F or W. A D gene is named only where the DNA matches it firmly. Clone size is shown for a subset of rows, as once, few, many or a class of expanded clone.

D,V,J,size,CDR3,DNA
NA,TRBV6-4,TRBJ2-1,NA,CASSDSGGDYNEQFF,TGTGCCAGCAGTGACTCCGGGGGAGACTACAATGAGCAGTTCTTC
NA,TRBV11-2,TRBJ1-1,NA,CASSHPRVPSGANTEAFF,TGTGCCAGCAGTCACCCAAGGGTCCCCTCAGGGGCCAACACTGAAGCTTTCTTT
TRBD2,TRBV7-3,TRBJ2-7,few,CASSPSGGPDYEQYF,TGTGCCAGCAGCCCTAGCGGGGGCCCTGACTACGAGCAGTACTTC
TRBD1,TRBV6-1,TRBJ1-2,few,CASSEAGTGDLYGYTF,TGTGCCAGCAGTGAAGCAGGGACAGGTGACCTTTATGGCTACACCTTC
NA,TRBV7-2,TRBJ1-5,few,CASSLFAGQDQPQHF,TGTGCCAGCAGCTTATTCGCAGGGCAAGATCAGCCCCAGCATTTT
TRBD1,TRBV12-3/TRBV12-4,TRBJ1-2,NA,CASRIGQDYGYTF,TGTGCCAGCAGGATAGGACAGGACTATGGCTACACCTTC
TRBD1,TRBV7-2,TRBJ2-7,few,CASSLNPGQKREQYF,TGTGCCAGCAGCTTAAACCCGGGACAGAAGCGCGAGCAGTACTTC
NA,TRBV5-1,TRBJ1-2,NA,CASSFYTTNYGYTF,TGCGCCAGCAGCTTCTACACCACTAACTATGGCTACACCTTC
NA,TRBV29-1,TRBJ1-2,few,CSVEDLRGYGYTF,TGCAGCGTTGAAGATCTTCGCGGATATGGCTACACCTTC
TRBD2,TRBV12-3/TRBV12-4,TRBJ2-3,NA,CASSATGLGRGGNTQYF,TGTGCCAGCAGCGCCACGGGACTAGGGAGGGGGGGGAATACGCAGTATTTT
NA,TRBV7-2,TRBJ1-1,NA,CASSPQWDTEAFF,TGTGCCAGCAGCCCACAGTGGGACACTGAAGCTTTCTTT
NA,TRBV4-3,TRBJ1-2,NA,CASSQVIGSWAVNYGYTF,TGCGCCAGCAGCCAAGTAATAGGAAGTTGGGCAGTCAACTATGGCTACACCTTC
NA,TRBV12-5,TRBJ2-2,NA,CASGLAASLVELFF,TGTGCTAGTGGTTTGGCCGCCTCCCTTGTGGAGCTGTTTTTT
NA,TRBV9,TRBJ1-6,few,CASRRDSYNSPPHF,TGTGCCAGCAGAAGGGACTCCTATAATTCACCCCCCCACTTT
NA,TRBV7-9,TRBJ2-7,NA,CASSSTQSSYEQYF,TGTGCCAGCTCTTCAACACAGAGCTCCTACGAGCAGTACTTC
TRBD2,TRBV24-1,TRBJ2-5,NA,CATSVYGTSRHYKETQYF,TGTGCCACCAGTGTTTATGGGACTAGCCGTCACTATAAAGAGACCCAGTACTTC
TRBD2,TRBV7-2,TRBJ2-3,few,CASSQGLAPDTQYF,TGTGCCAGCAGCCAAGGACTAGCCCCAGATACGCAGTATTTT
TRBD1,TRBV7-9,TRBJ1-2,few,CASSSSDRVFDGYTF,TGTGCCAGCAGCTCGTCCGACAGGGTATTTGATGGCTACACCTTC
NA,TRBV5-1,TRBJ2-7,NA,CASSLISRGDHEQYF,TGCGCCAGCAGCTTGATTAGCCGAGGGGACCACGAGCAGTACTTC
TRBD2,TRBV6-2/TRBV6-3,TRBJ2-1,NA,CASRGTSDPEQFF,TGTGCCAGCAGGGGGACTAGCGACCCTGAGCAGTTCTTC
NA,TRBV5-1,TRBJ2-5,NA,CASSWGRAPGRETQYF,TGCGCCAGCAGCTGGGGGCGGGCTCCCGGTCGGGAGACCCAGTACTTC
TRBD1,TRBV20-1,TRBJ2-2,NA,CSARDDRGQTGELFF,TGCAGTGCTAGAGATGACAGGGGGCAGACCGGGGAGCTGTTTTTT
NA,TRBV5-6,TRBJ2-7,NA,CASSLEGEGLRGEQYF,TGTGCCAGCAGCTTGGAAGGGGAGGGCCTCAGGGGGGAGCAGTACTTC
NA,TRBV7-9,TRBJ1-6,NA,CASSPGGQGYNSPLHF,TGTGCCAGCAGCCCCGGGGGGCAGGGGTATAATTCACCCCTCCACTTT
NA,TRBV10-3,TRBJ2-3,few,CAISEPTPGTDTQYF,TGTGCCATCAGTGAGCCCACTCCTGGGACAGATACGCAGTATTTT
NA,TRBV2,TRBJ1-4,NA,CASSPLREKLFF,TGTGCCAGCAGCCCCTTGCGCGAAAAACTGTTTTTT
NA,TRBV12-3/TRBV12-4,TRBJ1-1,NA,CASSLVSGAFF,TGTGCCAGCAGTTTGGTGTCAGGAGCTTTCTTT
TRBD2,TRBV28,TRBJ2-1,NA,CASSPIAGTYNEQFF,TGTGCCAGCAGCCCTATAGCGGGGACCTACAATGAGCAGTTCTTC
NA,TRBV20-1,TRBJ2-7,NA,CSANDTFYEQYF,TGCAGTGCCAACGACACCTTCTACGAGCAGTACTTC
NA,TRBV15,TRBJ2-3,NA,CATSRGVGWWGELTDTQYF,TGTGCCACCAGCAGAGGAGTTGGTTGGTGGGGGGAACTCACAGATACGCAGTATTTT
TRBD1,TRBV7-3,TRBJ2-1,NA,CASSLTPRRGRDNEQFF,TGCGCCAGCAGCTTAACCCCACGCAGGGGGCGCGACAATGAGCAGTTCTTC
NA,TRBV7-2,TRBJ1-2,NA,CASSLGQGWTF,TGTGCCAGCAGCTTAGGGCAGGGCTGGACCTTC
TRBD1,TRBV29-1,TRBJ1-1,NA,CSVEGRRTGGLSTEAFF,TGCAGCGTTGAAGGGCGAAGGACAGGGGGCTTGAGTACTGAAGCTTTCTTT
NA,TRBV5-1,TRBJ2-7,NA,CASSLRTRGGSYEQYF,TGCGCCAGCAGCCTGCGGACCCGAGGAGGCTCCTACGAGCAGTACTTC
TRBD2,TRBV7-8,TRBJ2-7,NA,CASSQGLAGTLISYEQYF,TGTGCCAGTAGTCAAGGACTAGCGGGAACTCTGATATCCTACGAGCAGTACTTC
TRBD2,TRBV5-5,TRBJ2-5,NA,CASSLEGLAGTQYF,TGTGCCAGCAGCTTGGAGGGACTAGCGGGGACCCAGTACTTC
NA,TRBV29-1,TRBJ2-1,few,CGASTTGEDEQFF,TGCGGCGCCAGTACAACAGGGGAGGATGAGCAGTTCTTC
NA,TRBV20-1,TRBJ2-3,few,CSAQGAAGVRSDTQYF,TGCAGTGCTCAAGGGGCGGCAGGCGTTCGGTCAGATACGCAGTATTTT
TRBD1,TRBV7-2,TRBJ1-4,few,CASSRPTGGENNEKLFF,TGTGCCAGCAGCCGACCGACAGGGGGCGAGAACAATGAAAAACTGTTTTTT
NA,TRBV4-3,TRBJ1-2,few,CASSQVPETHYGYTF,TGCGCCAGCAGCCAAGTTCCAGAGACACACTATGGCTACACCTTC
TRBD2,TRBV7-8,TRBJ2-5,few,CASSLAMTGAGRPWETQYF,TGTGCCAGCAGCTTAGCGATGACGGGAGCGGGGAGACCTTGGGAGACCCAGTACTTC
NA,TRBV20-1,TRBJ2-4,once,CSAGSKNNQYF,TGCAGTGCCGGGAGCAAAAACAATCAGTACTTC
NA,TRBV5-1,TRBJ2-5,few,CASNLQGQQETQYF,TGCGCCAGCAACTTGCAGGGCCAGCAAGAGACCCAGTACTTC
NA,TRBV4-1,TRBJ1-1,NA,CASSQDGREDTEAFF,TGCGCCAGCAGCCAAGATGGGCGGGAAGACACTGAAGCTTTCTTT
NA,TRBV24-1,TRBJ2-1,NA,CATSDFAGAIYNEQFF,TGTGCCACCAGTGATTTTGCGGGGGCCATCTACAATGAGCAGTTCTTC
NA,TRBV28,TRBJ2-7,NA,CASRSHFEQYF,TGTGCCAGCAGATCCCATTTCGAGCAGTACTTC
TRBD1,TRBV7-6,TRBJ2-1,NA,CASSPSLGGDRGLGEQFF,TGTGCCAGCAGCCCCTCCTTGGGGGGAGACAGGGGGCTTGGTGAGCAGTTCTTC
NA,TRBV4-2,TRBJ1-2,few,CASSQDRGARGYTF,TGTGCCAGCAGCCAAGATAGGGGGGCGCGGGGCTACACCTTC
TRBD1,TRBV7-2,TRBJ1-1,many,CASTPATVGRGLITEAFF,TGTGCCAGCACCCCAGCCACCGTCGGCAGGGGGTTAATCACTGAAGCTTTCTTT
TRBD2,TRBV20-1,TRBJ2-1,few,CSARDTSRGGFFNEQFF,TGCAGTGCTAGAGATACTTCGCGGGGGGGCTTCTTCAATGAGCAGTTCTTC
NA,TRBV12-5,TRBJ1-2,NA,CASGDDSLYNYGYTF,TGTGCTAGTGGGGACGACAGTTTATATAACTATGGCTACACCTTC
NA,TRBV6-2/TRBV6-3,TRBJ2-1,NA,CASNKENRDTPYNEQFF,TGTGCCAGCAACAAGGAGAATCGGGACACTCCCTACAATGAGCAGTTCTTC
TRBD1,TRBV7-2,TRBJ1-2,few,CASSPNILGGSGGYTF,TGTGCCAGCAGCCCAAACATCCTAGGGGGCTCGGGGGGCTACACCTTC
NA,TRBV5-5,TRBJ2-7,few,CASSFSTGTHYEQYF,TGTGCCAGCAGCTTTTCGACAGGGACTCACTACGAGCAGTACTTC
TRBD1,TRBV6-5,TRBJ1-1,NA,CASSSRTGIGAFF,TGTGCCAGCAGTAGCCGGACAGGGATTGGAGCTTTCTTT
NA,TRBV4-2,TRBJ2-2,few,CASSQFGLETTGELFF,TGTGCCAGCAGCCAATTCGGTCTTGAGACAACCGGGGAGCTGTTTTTT
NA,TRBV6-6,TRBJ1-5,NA,CASRNSAIGAQPQHF,TGTGCCAGCAGGAACTCGGCGATTGGGGCGCAGCCCCAGCATTTT
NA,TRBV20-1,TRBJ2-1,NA,CSARDRAGRRDEQFF,TGCAGTGCTAGAGATCGAGCGGGTCGGCGGGATGAGCAGTTCTTC
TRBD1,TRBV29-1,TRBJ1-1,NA,CSVTTGGTEAFF,TGCAGCGTCACGACAGGGGGCACTGAAGCTTTCTTT
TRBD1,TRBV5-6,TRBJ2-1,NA,CASSYGTGYGDQFF,TGTGCCAGCAGCTACGGGACAGGGTACGGGGACCAGTTCTTC